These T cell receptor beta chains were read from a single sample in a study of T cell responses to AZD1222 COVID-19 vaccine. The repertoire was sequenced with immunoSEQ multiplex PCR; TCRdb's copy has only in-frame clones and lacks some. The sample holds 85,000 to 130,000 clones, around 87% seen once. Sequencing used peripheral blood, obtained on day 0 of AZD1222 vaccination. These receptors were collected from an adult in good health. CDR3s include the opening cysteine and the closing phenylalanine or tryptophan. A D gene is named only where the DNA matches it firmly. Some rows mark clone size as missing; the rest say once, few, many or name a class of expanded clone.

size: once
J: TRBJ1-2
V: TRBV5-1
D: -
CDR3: CASSLDGGSGYTF
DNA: TGCGCCAGCAGCTTGGATGGGGGTAGTGGCTACACCTTC

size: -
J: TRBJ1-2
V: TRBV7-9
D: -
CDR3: CASSTEGLAGYTF
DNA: TGTGCCAGCAGCACCGAGGGACTTGCTGGCTACACCTTC

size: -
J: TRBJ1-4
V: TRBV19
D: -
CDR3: CATKTWETTNEKLFF
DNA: TGTGCCACCAAAACCTGGGAGACAACTAATGAAAAACTGTTTTTT

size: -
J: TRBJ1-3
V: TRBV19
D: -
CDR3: CASSLDGNSGNTIYF
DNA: TGTGCCAGTAGTCTCGACGGAAACTCTGGAAACACCATATATTTT

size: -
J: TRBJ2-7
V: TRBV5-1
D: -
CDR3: CASSLASSGEQYF
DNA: TGCGCCAGCAGCTTGGCCAGTTCGGGGGAGCAGTACTTC

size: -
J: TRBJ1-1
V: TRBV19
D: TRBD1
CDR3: CASSMGTGRLTEAFF
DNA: TGTGCCAGTAGTATGGGGACAGGACGTCTCACTGAAGCTTTCTTT

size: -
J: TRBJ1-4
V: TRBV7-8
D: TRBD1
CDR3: CASSLVKPGGLEEKLFF
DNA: TGTGCCAGCAGCTTAGTTAAACCAGGGGGCTTGGAGGAAAAACTGTTTTTT

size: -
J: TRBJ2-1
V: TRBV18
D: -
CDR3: CASSPLPWNEQFF
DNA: TGTGCCAGCTCACCACTCCCTTGGAATGAGCAGTTCTTC

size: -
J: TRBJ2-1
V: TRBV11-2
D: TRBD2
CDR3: CASSFQGLAREQFF
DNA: TGTGCCAGCAGCTTCCAGGGACTAGCCCGTGAGCAGTTCTTC

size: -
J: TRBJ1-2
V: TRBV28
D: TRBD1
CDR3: CASSEQGANYGYTF
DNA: TGTGCCAGCAGTGAGCAGGGGGCTAACTATGGCTACACCTTC